This entry describes one TCR beta chain. Antigen unknown. No donor had fewer than one pre-ART PBMC sample or fewer than two post-ART PBMC samples. Survey-level immunoSEQ v3.0 assays were run. Sequencing used immunoSEQ multiplex PCR; TCRdb keeps in-frame clones, though not all of them. This sample yields some 29,000 clones, of which nearly 95% are seen a single time; around 10% belongs to the top ten. This record belongs to a study of long-term antiretroviral therapy in people with HIV. The study's findings and limits: Blood obtained between about 2003 and 2018 may reflect older ART regimens.

The CDR3 runs to 13 residues. Germline lookup yields CDR1 MGHDK and CDR2 SYGVNS. Trimming stripped 4 bases from V and 4 bases from J, with 10 bases between. The material was unsorted PBMCs, obtained 6.2 years after starting antiretroviral therapy. The gene calls are TRBV25-1 and TRBJ1-1; D unclear. The origin of this receptor is a man aged 40-49 years with HIV. The DNA of the CDR3 is TGTGCCAGCAGTGGACCGTGGGCCACTGAAGCTTTCTTT. Protein product: CASSGPWATEAFF.